A few counts support the clone carrying this T cell receptor (beta chain). Its antigen is unidentified. A multiplex PCR was run with 60 Vbeta primers and 13 Jbeta primers. TCRdb keeps only in-frame clones here, not all; method: immunoSEQ multiplex PCR. The sample lists 110,000 or so clones, around 69% occurring once. This sample is part of a study of cytomegalovirus exposure and HLA in healthy donors. CDR3 length: 13 residues. V lost 1 base and J 5 bases, leaving 7 bases between the germline ends. In germline, CDR1 is SGHDT, CDR2 YYEEEE. Study results and limitations: An Asian-associated ancestry cluster reportedly showed fewer N-insertions than the approximately 620-donor mean in a later analysis. Associated with HLA alleles at 0.05 false discovery rate in a later analysis were over 15,000 TCR beta sequences. Excluded were some V segments that proved indistinguishable, including TRBV6-2 and TRBV6-3. The presence/absence work took it that sequencing depth was about the same across donors.

The chain carries TRBV5-6 and TRBJ1-5; D gene uncertain. This clonotype was sampled from a man aged 50 to 59 in good health and CMV-seropositive. Sequenced input: PBMCs. CDR3 sequence reads: CASSLREDQPQHF. CDR3 nucleotide sequence: TGTGCCAGCAGCTTGAGAGAGGATCAGCCCCAGCATTTT.